These T cell receptor beta chains were read from a single sample in a study of beta chain features in type 1 diabetes. Profiled with immunoSEQ multiplex PCR; TCRdb holds only in-frame clones, not every one. The table includes approximately 170,000 clones, 7% to 10% detected once. Source material: central memory CD4+ T cells from blood. The receptors shown here come from a woman aged 18-29 years in good health. Each CDR3 is given with its conserved first and last residue. The D gene is left open where the match is weak. Clone size, where shown, is once, few, many, or a class for clones that have expanded.

V gene	D gene	clone size	J gene	CDR3 DNA	CDR3 protein
TRBV19	NA	NA	TRBJ2-6	TGTGCCAGTAGTGTTGGGCAGGAAAGGTCTGGGGCCAACGTCCTGACTTTC	CASSVGQERSGANVLTF
TRBV5-1	TRBD2	NA	TRBJ2-5	TGCGCCAGCAACGTAGCGGGAGGGGGAGAGACCCAGTACTTC	CASNVAGGGETQYF
TRBV6-6	NA	NA	TRBJ2-1	TGTGCCAGCAGTTACGGAACAGGGATTGAGCAGTTCTTC	CASSYGTGIEQFF
TRBV7-2	NA	few	TRBJ1-2	TGTGCCAGCAGCTTGGTTATCGGAGGTCATGGCTACACCTTC	CASSLVIGGHGYTF
TRBV5-6	TRBD2	NA	TRBJ2-1	TGTGCCAGCAGCGGGGGGGGTAGCGGGAGCGCCAATGAGCAGTTCTTC	CASSGGGSGSANEQFF
TRBV2	NA	NA	TRBJ2-5	TGTGCCAGCAGTGAAGAGAGGGAGACCCAGTACTTC	CASSEERETQYF
TRBV30	TRBD2	few	TRBJ2-5	TGTGCCTGGAGTCTTTACCGGACTAGCGGGGTCGGTCGGGAGACCCAGTACTTC	CAWSLYRTSGVGRETQYF
TRBV10-3	NA	many	TRBJ1-2	TGTGCCAGTACCCGGGGGGACTATGGCTACACCTTC	CASTRGDYGYTF
TRBV7-3	NA	few	TRBJ2-7	TGTGCCAGCAGCCTGACTGGCTACGAGCAGTACTTC	CASSLTGYEQYF
TRBV30	NA	NA	TRBJ2-1	TGTGCCTGGAGGTCCGAAGGAGCACATGAGCAGTTCTTC	CAWRSEGAHEQFF
TRBV2	TRBD1	few	TRBJ2-7	TGTGCCGACAGGGGGCCATCCTACGAGCAGTACTTC	CADRGPSYEQYF
TRBV27	NA	NA	TRBJ1-1	TGTGCCAGCAGTTTTCGAGAGAACACTGAAGCTTTCTTT	CASSFRENTEAFF
TRBV4-1	TRBD2	few	TRBJ2-3	TGCGCCAGCAGCCCCACTAGCGGGGGCCCGGGGGGACGGACAGATACGCAGTATTTT	CASSPTSGGPGGRTDTQYF
TRBV19	TRBD1	NA	TRBJ1-5	TGTGCCAGTAGTCCCCAGGGGGGCCCAAATCAGCCCCAGCATTTT	CASSPQGGPNQPQHF
TRBV9	NA	few	TRBJ2-2	TGTGCCAGCAGCCCCCTCACGGGTCCCACCGGGGAGCTGTTTTTT	CASSPLTGPTGELFF
TRBV7-8	TRBD1	NA	TRBJ2-1	TGTGCCAGCAGCCTCCGACAGGGGGCTGGCGGAAGTTACAATGAGCAGTTCTTC	CASSLRQGAGGSYNEQFF
TRBV5-1	TRBD1	few	TRBJ2-1	TGCGCCAGCAGCTCGGGGGGACAGGGAGCTGAGCAGTTCTTC	CASSSGGQGAEQFF